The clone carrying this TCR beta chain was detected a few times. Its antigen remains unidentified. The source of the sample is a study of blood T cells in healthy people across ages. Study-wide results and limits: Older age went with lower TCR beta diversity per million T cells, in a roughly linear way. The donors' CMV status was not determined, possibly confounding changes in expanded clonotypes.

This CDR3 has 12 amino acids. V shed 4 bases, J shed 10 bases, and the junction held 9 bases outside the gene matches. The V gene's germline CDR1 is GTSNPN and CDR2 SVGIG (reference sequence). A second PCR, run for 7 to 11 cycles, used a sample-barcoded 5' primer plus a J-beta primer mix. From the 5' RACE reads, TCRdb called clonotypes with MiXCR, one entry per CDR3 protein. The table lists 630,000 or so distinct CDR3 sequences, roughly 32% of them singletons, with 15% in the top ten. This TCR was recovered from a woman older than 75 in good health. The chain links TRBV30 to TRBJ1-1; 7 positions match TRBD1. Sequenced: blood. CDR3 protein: CAWIIGGRVAFF. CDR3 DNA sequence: TGTGCCTGGATAATAGGGGGCAGGGTAGCTTTCTTT.